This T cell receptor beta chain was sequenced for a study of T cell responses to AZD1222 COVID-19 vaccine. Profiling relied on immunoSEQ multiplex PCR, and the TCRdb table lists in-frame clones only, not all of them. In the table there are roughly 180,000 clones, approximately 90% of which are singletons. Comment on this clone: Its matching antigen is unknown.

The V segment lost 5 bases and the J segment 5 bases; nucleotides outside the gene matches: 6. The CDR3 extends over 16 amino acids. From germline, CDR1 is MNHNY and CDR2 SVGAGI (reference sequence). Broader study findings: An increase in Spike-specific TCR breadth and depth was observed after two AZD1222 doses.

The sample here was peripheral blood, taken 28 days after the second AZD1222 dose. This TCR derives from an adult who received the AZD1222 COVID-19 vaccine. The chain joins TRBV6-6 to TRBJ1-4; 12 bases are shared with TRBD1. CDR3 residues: CASSRDRGRSNEKLFF. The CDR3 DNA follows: TGTGCCAGCAGTAGGGACAGGGGGCGATCCAATGAAAAACTGTTTTTT.